Below, one T cell receptor beta chain is given with its context. No antigen is known for it. There are 16 residues in the CDR3. Trimming cost V 0 bases and J 8 bases, with 19 bases left between them. Germline V lookup: CDR1 SGHVS, CDR2 FQNEAQ. TCRdb recomputed calls from the 5' RACE reads with MiXCR, one row per CDR3 protein. The repertoire consists of under 450,000 distinct CDR3 sequences, with 23% occurring once and the leading ten covering about 12%. The record originates from a study of T-cell memory formation after mild COVID-19. Study-level background: Largely, the TCR clusters proved donor specific. General study results and limits: CD4+ contracting clones lay mainly in CM and EM, CD8+ ones in EMRA.

This rearrangement joins TRBV7-8 to TRBJ1-1; D is uncertain. This TCR was sampled from an adult woman who had mild COVID-19 (a few samples of this study predate the infection). Cell type and time point are not known. Sequencing was done on a sample of PBMCs or a T cell subset sorted from them (not recorded which). In nucleotides, the CDR3 is TGTGCCAGCAGCTTAGCGCGACTGGGAGGGATACTCGAAGCTTTCTTT. Translation: CASSLARLGGILEAFF.